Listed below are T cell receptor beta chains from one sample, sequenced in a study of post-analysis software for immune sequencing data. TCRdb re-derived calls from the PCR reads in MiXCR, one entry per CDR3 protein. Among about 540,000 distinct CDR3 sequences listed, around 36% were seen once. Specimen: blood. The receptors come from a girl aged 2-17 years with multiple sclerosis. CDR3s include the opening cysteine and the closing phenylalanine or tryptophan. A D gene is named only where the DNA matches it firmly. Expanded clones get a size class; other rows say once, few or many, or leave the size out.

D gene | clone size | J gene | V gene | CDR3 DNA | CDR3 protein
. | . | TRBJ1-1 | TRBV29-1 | TGCAGCGTTGAATCAGGGGCGTTGGCTTTCTTT | CSVESGALAFF
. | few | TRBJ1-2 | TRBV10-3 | TGTGCCATCAGTGGCGGGGTGGACTTTTATGGCTACACCTTC | CAISGGVDFYGYTF
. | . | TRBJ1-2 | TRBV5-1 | TGCGCCAGCAGCTTTTCTGGGGGGGGCTATGGCTACACCTTC | CASSFSGGGYGYTF
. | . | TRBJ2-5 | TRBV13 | TGTGCCAGCAGCTTGGGACTTAACGAAGAGACCCAGTACTTC | CASSLGLNEETQYF
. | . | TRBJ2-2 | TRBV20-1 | TGCAGTGCTAGATCTGTTCACACCGGGGAGCTGTTTTTT | CSARSVHTGELFF
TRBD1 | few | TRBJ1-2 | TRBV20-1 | TGCAGTGCTACGACCGGGACAGGGGGCGATGGCTACACCTTC | CSATTGTGGDGYTF
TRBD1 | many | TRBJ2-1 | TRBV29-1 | TGCAGCGTTGACGGGGACAGGGGATACAATGAGCAGTTCTTC | CSVDGDRGYNEQFF
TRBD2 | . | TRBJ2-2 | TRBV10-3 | TGTGCCATCAGCAGGTTACGGACTAGCGGGGGGGGGAACACCGGGGAGCTGTTTTTT | CAISRLRTSGGGNTGELFF
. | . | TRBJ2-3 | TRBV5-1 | TGCGCCAGCAGCTTGGCCACACCTAGCACAGATACGCAGTATTTT | CASSLATPSTDTQYF
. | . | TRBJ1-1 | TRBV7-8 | TGTGCCAGCAGCTTAGCGGTGGGATACACTGAAGCTTTCTTT | CASSLAVGYTEAFF
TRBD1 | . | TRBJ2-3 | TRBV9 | TGTGCCAGCAGCATAACAGGGGCTAGCACAGATACGCAGTATTTT | CASSITGASTDTQYF
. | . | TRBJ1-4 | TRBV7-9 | TGTGCCAGCAGCTTGAAAGGCGGGGGCACTTCTAATGAAAAACTGTTTTTT | CASSLKGGGTSNEKLFF
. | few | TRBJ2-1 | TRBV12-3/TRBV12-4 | TGTGCCAGCAGTTCCCTAGGCAATGAGCAGTTCTTC | CASSSLGNEQFF
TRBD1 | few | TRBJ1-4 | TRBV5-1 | TGCGCCAGCGGGCCGGGACAGTATAATGAAAAACTGTTTTTT | CASGPGQYNEKLFF
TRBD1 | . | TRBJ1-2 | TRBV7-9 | TGTGCCAGCAGCTACTCACAGGGGTACGGTGGCTACACCTTC | CASSYSQGYGGYTF
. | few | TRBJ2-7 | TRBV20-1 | TGCAGTGCGACAACACGAGCGCCGCTCTCCTACAATGAGCAGTACTTC | CSATTRAPLSYNEQYF
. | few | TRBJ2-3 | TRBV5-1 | TGCGCCAGCAGCTTTGTCACGCTTTCAGCGCCAGATACGCAGTATTTT | CASSFVTLSAPDTQYF
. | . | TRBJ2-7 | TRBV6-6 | TGTGCCAGCACTGGCTTGGACTTGAACGAGCAGTACTTC | CASTGLDLNEQYF
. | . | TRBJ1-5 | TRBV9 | TGTGCCAGCTCCCCCGGGGCAAATAGCAATCAGCCCCAGCATTTT | CASSPGANSNQPQHF
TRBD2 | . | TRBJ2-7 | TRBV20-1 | TGCAGTGCCCTCGTAGAGGGGTCACTAGCGTGGAGCTCCCACGAGCAGTACTTC | CSALVEGSLAWSSHEQYF
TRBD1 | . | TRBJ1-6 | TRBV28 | TGTGCCAGCACCGACCCGGGACAGATTAATTCACCCCTCCACTTT | CASTDPGQINSPLHF
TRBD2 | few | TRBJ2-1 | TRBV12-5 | TGTGCTAGTGCCAGCGGGGGGTACAATGAGCAGTTCTTC | CASASGGYNEQFF
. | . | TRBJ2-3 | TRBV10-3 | TGTGCCATCAGCGTCAGGGTGGCGGCAGATACGCAGTATTTT | CAISVRVAADTQYF
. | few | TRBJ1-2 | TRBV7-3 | TGTGCCAGCAGCCGGGATGGACGTTCGGAGGGAGGCTACACCTTC | CASSRDGRSEGGYTF
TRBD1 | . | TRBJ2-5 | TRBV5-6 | TGTGCCAGCAGCTCGGCCGGGACAGGGGGTTTCCAAGAGACCCAGTACTTC | CASSSAGTGGFQETQYF
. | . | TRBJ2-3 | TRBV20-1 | TGCAGTTCCCGAGAGTCGAGCACAGATACGCAGTATTTT | CSSRESSTDTQYF
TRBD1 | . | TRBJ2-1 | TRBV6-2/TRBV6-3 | TGTGCCAGTCTCCCCGGAGGAAAAGACAGGGGGAGGGGGCGGAATGAGCAGTTCTTC | CASLPGGKDRGRGRNEQFF
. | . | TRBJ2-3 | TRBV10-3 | TGTGCCATCCGCCTAAAAGGGACTCCAGATACGCAGTATTTT | CAIRLKGTPDTQYF
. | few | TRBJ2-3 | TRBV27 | TGTGCCAGCAGTTTAAAGCATACGCAGTATTTT | CASSLKHTQYF
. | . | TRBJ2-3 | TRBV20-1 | TGCAGTGCTAGGAAACTTGCCGAGGGCACAGATACGCAGTATTTT | CSARKLAEGTDTQYF
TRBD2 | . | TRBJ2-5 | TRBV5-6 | TGTGCCAGCAGCTCTGGACTAGCGGGGGGGCCTTGGTCCTACAATGAGCAGTACTTC | CASSSGLAGGPWSYNEQYF
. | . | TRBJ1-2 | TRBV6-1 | TGTGCCAGCAGTGAAGCGGTTTCGGAAACAAACTATGGCTACACCTTC | CASSEAVSETNYGYTF
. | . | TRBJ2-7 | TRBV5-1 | TGCGCCAGCAGACCCCCGAGCGGGTCCGAGCAGTACTTC | CASRPPSGSEQYF
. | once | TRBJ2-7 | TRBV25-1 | TGTGCCAGCGGTGATGCGGGACGTGAGTACGAGCAGTACTTC | CASGDAGREYEQYF
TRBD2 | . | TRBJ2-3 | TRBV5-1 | TGCGCCAGCAGCCCCTTGGAGCGGGGGGTAGATACGCAGTATTTT | CASSPLERGVDTQYF
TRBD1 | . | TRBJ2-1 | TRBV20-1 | TGCAGTGCTAGAGCAGTGTTTAAGGACAGGGCTTACAATGAGCAGTTCTTC | CSARAVFKDRAYNEQFF
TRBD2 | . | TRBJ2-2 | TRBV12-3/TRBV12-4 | TGTGCCAGCAGTTTCGCTAGCGGGGGTCACGGGGAGCTGTTTTTT | CASSFASGGHGELFF
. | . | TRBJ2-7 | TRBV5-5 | TGTGCCAGCAGCTTGGGCGGAGGGCAAGATACCCAGTACTTC | CASSLGGGQDTQYF
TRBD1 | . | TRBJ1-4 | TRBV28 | TGTGCCAGCAGTCAACCCCCGGGACAGACGGGAGAAAAACTGTTTTTT | CASSQPPGQTGEKLFF
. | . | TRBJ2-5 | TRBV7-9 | TGTGCCAGCAGCCACCCACTGAGTACAGGGAGCGAGACCCAGTACTTC | CASSHPLSTGSETQYF
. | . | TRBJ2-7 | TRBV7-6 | TGTGCCAGCAGCTTAGCCGACCCGGGTGCACAGACCTACGAGCAGTACTTC | CASSLADPGAQTYEQYF
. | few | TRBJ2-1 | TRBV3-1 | TGTGCCAGCAGCCAAAACCTCTACAATGAGCAGTTCTTC | CASSQNLYNEQFF